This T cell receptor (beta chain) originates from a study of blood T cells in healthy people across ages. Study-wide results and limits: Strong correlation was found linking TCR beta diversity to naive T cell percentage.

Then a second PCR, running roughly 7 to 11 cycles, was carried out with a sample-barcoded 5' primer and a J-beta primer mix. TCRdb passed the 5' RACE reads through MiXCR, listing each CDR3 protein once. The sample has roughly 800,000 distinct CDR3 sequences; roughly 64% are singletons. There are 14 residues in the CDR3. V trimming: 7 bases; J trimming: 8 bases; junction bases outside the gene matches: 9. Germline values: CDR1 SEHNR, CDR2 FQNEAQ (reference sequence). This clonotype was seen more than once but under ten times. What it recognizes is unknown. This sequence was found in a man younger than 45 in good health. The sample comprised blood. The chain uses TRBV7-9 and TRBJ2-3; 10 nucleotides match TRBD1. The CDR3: CASTVTGGTGTQYF. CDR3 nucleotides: TGTGCCAGCACCGTGACAGGGGGCACGGGTACGCAGTATTTT.